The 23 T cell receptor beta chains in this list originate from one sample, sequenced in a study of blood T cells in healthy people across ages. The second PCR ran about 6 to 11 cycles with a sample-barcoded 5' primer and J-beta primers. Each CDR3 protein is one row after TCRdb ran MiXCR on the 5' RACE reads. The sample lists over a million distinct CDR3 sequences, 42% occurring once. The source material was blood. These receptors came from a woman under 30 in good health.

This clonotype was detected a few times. CDR3 DNA: TGTGCCAGCAGCCAAGCTCTAGGTGGGGTGCAGTTCTTC. This codes for CASSQALGGVQFF. The chain employs TRBV3-1 and TRBJ2-1; no definite D call. V was shortened by 1 base and J by 12 bases, with 13 bases between the two germline ends. The CDR3 runs 13 residues. CDR1 and CDR2 from the germline V gene are LGHDT and YNNKEL (reference sequence).

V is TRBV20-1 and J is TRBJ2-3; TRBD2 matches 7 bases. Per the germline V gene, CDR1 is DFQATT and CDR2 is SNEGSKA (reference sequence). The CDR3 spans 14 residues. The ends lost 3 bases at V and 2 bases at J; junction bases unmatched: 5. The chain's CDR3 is CSASLGLNTDTQYF. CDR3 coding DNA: TGCAGTGCTAGTCTGGGACTAAACACAGATACGCAGTATTTT.

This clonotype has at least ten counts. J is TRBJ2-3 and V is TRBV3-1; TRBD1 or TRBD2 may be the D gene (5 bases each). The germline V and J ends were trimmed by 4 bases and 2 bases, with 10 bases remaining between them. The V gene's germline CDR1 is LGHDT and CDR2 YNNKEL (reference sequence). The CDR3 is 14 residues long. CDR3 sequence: CASSLGANTDTQYF. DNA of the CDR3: TGTGCCAGCAGCCTCGGGGCCAACACAGATACGCAGTATTTT.

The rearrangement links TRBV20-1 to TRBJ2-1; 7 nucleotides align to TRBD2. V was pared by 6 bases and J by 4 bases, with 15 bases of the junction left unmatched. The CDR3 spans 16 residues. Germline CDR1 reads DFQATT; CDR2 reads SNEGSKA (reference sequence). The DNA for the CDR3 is TGCAGTGCCCTCCGAGGGGACTACCAGACATACAATGAGCAGTTCTTC. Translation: CSALRGDYQTYNEQFF.

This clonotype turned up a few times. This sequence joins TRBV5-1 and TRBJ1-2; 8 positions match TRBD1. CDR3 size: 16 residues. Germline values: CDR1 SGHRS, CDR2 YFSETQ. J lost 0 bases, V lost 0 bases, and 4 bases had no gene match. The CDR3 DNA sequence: TGCGCCAGCAGCTTGGGCGGACAGGGCACTAACTATGGCTACACCTTC. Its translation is CASSLGGQGTNYGYTF.

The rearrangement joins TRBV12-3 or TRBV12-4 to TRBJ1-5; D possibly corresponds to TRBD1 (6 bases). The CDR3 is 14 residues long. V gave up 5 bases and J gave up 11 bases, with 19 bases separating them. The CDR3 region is CASSPHREHSTQHF. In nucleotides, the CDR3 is TGTGCCAGCAGTCCGCACAGGGAGCATTCGACCCAGCATTTT.

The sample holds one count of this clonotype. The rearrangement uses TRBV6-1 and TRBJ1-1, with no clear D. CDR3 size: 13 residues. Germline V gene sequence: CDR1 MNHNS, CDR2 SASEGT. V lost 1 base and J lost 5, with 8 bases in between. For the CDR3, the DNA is TGTGCCAGCAGTGAAGATTGGGGAACTGAAGCTTTCTTT. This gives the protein CASSEDWGTEAFF.

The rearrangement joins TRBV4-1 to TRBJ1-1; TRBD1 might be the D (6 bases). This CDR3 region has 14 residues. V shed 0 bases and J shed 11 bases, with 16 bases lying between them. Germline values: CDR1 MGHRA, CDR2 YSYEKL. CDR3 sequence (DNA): TGCGCCAGCAGCCAAGATCGACAGGTTTTTCGGGCTTTCTTT. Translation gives CASSQDRQVFRAFF.

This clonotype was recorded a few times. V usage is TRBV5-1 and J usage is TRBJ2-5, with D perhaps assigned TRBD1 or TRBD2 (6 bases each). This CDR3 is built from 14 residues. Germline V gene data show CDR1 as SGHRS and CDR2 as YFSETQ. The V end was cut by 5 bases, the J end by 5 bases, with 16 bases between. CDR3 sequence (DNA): TGCGCCAGCAGTCGCGGGACAACTGGCGAGACCCAGTACTTC. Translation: CASSRGTTGETQYF.

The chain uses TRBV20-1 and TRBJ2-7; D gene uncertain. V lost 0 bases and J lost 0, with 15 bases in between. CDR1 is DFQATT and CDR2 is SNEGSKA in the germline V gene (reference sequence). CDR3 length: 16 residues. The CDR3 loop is CSARDRLRALSYEQYF. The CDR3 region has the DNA TGCAGTGCTAGAGATCGTTTACGGGCCCTCTCCTACGAGCAGTACTTC.

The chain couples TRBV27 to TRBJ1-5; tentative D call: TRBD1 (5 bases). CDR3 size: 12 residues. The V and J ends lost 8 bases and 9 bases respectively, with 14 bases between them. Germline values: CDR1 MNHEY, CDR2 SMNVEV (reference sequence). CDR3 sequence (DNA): TGTGCCAGCCAAACGGGGGGAGGGCCCCAGCATTTT. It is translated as CASQTGGGPQHF.

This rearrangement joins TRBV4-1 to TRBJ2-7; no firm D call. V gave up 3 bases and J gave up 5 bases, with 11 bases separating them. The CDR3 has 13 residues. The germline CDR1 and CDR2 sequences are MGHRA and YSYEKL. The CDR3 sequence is CASSQVGKHEQYF. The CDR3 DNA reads TGCGCCAGCAGCCAGGTCGGAAAACACGAGCAGTACTTC.

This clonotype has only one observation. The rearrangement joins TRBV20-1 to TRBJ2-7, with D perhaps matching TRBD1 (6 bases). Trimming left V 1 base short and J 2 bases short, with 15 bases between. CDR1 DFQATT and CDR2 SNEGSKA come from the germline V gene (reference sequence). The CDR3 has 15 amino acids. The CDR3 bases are TGCAGTGCTAGAGTAGGGGAACAGGGAGCCTACGAGCAGTACTTC. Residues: CSARVGEQGAYEQYF.

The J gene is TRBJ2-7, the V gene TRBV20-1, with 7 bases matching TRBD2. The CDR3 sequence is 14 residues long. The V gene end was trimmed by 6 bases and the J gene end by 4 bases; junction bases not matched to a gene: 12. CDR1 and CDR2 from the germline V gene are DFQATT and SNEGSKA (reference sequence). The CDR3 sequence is CSAQDGASGYEQYF. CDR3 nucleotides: TGCAGTGCCCAAGATGGGGCTAGCGGATACGAGCAGTACTTC.

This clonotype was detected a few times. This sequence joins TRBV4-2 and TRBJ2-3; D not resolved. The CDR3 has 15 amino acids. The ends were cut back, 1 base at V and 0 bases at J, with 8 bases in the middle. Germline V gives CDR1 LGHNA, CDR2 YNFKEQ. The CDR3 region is CASSQGFASTDTQYF. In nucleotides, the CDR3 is TGTGCCAGCAGCCAAGGCTTTGCTAGCACAGATACGCAGTATTTT.

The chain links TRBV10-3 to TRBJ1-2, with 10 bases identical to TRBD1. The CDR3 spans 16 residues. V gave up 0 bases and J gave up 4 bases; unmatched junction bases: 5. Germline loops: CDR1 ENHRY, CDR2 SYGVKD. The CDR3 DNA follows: TGTGCCATCAGTGAGTCGGTCGGGACAGGGGTCTATGGCTACACCTTC. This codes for CAISESVGTGVYGYTF.

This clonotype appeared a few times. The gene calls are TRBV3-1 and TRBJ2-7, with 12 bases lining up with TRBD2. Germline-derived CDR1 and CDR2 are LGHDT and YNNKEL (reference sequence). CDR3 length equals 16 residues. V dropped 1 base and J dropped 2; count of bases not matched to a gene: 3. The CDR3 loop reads CASSQGASGRAYEQYF. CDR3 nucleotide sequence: TGTGCCAGCAGCCAAGGGGCTAGCGGGAGGGCCTACGAGCAGTACTTC.

The CDR3 reads CASSYVQGGNEQYF. CDR3 nucleotide sequence: TGTGCCAGCAGTTACGTGCAGGGGGGCAACGAGCAGTACTTC. This chain links TRBV6-6 with TRBJ2-7; TRBD1 is a possible D gene (7 bases). Germline-derived CDR1 and CDR2 are MNHNY and SVGAGI (reference sequence). The CDR3 length is 14 residues. Trimming took 2 bases from V and 5 from J, leaving 13 bases between them.

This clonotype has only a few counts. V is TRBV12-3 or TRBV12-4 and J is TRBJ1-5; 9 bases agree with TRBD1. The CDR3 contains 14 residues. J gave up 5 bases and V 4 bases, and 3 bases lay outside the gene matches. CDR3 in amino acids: CASSSRTGDQPQHF. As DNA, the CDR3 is TGTGCCAGCAGTTCTCGGACAGGGGATCAGCCCCAGCATTTT.

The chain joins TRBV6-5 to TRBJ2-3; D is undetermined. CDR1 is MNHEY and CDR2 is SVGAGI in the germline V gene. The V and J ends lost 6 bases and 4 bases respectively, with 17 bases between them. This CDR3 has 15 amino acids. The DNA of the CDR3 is TGTGCCAGCAGCCCGAAAAGAATTTTCTCAGATACGCAGTATTTT. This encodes CASSPKRIFSDTQYF.

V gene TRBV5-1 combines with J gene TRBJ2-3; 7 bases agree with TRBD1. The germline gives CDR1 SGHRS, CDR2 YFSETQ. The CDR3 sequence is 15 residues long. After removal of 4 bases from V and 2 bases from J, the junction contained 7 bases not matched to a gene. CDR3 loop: CASSRSTGSTDTQYF. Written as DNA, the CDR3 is TGCGCCAGCAGCCGCTCGACAGGGTCCACAGATACGCAGTATTTT.

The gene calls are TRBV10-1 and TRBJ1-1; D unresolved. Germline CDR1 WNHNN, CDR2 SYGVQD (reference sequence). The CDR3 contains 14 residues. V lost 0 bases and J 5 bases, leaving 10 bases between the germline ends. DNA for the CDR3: TGCGCCAGCAGTGAGTCGCAGGTGGGAACTGAAGCTTTCTTT. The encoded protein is CASSESQVGTEAFF.

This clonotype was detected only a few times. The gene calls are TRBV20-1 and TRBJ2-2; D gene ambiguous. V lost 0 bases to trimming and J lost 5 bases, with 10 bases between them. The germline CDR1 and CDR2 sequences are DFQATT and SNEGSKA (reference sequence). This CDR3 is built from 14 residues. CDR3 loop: CSARDADQTGELFF. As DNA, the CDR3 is TGCAGTGCTAGAGACGCGGACCAGACCGGGGAGCTGTTTTTT.